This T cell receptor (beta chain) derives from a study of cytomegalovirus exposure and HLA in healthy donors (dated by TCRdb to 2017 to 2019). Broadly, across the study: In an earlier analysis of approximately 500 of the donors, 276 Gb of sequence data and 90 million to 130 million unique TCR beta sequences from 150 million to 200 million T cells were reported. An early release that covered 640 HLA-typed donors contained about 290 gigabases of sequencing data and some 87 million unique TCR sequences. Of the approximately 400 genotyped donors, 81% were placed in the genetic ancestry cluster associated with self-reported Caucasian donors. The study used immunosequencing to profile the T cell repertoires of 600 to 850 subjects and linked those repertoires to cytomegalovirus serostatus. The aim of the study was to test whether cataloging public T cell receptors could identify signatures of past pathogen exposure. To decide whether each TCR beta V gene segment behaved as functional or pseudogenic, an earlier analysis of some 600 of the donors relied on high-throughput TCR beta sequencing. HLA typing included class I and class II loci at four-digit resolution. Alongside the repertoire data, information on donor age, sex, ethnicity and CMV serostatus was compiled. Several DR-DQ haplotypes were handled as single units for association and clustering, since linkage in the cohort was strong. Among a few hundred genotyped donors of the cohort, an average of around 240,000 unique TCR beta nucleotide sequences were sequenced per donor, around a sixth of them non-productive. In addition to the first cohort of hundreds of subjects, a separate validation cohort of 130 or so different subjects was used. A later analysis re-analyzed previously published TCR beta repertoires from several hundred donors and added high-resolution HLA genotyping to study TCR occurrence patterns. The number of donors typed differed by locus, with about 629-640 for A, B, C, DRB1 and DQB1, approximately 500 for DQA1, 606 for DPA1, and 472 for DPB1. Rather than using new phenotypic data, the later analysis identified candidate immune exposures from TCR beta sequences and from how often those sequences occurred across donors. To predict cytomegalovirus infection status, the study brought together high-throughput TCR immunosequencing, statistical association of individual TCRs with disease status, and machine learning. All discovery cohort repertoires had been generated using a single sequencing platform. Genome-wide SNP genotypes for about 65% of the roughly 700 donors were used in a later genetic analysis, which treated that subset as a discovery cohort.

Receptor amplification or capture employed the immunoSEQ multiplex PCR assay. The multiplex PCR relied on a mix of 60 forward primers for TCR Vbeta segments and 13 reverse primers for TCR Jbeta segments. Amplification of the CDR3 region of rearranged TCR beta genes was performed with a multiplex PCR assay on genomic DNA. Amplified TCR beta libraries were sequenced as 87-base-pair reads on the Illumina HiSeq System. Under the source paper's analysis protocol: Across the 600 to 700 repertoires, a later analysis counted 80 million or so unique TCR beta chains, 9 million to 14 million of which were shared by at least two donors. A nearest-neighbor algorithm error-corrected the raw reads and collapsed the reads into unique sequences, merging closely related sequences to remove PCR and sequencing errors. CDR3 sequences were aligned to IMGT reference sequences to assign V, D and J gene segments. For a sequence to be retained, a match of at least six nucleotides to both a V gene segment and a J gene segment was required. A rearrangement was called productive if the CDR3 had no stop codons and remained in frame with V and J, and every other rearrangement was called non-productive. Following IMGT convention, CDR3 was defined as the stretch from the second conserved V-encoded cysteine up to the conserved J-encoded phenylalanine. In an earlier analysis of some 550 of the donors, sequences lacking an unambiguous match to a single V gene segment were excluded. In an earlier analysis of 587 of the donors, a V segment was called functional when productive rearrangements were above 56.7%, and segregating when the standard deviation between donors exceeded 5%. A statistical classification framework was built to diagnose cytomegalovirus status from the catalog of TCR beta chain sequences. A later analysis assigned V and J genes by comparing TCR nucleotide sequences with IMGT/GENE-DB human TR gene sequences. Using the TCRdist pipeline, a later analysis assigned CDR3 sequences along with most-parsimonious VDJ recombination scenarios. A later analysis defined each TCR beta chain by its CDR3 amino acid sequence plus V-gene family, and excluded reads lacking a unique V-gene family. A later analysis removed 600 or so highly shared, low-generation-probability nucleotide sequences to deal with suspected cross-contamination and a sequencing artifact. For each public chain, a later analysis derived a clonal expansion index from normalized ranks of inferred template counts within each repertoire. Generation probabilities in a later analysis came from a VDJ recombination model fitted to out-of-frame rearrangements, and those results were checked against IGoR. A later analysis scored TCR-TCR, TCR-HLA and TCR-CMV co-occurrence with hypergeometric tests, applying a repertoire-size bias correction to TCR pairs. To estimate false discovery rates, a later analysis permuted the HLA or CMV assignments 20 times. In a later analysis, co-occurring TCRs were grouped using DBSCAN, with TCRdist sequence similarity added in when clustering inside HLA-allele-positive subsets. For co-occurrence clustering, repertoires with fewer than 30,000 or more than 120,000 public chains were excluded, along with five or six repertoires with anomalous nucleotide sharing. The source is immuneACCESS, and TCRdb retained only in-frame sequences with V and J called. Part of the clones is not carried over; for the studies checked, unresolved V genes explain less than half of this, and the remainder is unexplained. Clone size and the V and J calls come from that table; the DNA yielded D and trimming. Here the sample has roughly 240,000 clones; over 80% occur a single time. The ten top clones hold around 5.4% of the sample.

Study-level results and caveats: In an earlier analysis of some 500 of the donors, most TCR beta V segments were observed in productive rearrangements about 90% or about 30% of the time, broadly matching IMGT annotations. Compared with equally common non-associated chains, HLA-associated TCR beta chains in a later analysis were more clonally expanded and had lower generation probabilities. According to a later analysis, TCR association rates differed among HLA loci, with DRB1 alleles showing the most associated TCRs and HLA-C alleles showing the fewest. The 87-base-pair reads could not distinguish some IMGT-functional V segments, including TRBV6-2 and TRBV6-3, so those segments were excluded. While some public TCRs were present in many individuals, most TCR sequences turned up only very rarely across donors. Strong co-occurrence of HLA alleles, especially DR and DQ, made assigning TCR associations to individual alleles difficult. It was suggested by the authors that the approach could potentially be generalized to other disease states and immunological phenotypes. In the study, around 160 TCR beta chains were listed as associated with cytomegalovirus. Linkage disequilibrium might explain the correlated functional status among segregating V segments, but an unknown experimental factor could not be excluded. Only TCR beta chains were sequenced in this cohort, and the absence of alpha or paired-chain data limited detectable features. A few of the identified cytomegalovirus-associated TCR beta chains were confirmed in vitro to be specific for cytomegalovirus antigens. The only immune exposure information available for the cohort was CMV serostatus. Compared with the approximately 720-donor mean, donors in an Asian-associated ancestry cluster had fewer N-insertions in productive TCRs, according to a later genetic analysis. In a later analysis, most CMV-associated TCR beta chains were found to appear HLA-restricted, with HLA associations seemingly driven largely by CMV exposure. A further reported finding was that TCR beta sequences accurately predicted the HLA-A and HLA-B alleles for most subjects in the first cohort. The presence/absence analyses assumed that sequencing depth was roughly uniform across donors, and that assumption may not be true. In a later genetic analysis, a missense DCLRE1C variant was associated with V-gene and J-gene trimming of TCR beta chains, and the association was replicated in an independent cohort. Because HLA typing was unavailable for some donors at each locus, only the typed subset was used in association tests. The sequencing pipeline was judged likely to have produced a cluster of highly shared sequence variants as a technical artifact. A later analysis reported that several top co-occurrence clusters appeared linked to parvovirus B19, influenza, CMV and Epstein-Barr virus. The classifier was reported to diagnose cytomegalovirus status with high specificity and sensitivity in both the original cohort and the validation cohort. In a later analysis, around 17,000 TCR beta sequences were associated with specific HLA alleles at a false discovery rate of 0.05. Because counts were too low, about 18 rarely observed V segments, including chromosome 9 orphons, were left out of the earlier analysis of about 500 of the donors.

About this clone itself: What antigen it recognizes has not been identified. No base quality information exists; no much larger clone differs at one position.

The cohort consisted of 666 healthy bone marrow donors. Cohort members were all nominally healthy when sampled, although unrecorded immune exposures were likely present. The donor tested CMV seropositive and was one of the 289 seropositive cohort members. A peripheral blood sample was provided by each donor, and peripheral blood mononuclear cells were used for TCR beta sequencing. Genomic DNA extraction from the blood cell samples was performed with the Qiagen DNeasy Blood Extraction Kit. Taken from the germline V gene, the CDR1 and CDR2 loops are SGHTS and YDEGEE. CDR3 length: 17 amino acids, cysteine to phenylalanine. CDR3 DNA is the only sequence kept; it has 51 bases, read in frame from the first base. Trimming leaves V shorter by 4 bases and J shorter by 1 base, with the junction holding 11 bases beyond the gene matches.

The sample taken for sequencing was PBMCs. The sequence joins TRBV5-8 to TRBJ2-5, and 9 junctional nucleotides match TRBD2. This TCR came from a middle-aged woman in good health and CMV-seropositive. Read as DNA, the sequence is TGTGCCAGCAGCCCGGTGGGACTAGCAGAGCCCCAAGAGACCCAGTACTTC. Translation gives CASSPVGLAEPQETQYF. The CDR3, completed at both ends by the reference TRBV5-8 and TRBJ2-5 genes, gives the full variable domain EAGVTQSPTHLIKTRGQQATLRCSPISGHTSVYWYQQALGLGLQFLLWYDEGEERNRGNFPPRFSGRQFPNYSSELNVNALELEDSALYLCASSPVGLAEPQETQYFGPGTRLLVL.